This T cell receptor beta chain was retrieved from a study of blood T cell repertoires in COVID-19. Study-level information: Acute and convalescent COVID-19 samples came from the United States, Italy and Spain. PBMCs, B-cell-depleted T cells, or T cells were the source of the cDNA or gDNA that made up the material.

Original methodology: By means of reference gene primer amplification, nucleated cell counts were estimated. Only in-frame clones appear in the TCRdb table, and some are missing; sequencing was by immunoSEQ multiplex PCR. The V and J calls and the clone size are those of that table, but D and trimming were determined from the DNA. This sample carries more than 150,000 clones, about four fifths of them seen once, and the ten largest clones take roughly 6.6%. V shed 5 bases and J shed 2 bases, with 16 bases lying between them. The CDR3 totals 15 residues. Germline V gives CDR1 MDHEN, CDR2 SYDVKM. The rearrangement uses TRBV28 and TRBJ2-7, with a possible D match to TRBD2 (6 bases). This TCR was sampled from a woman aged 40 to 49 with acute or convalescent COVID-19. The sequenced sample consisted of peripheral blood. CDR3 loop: CASSVRLEGTYEQYF. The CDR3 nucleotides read TGTGCCAGCAGTGTCAGACTAGAGGGCACCTACGAGCAGTACTTC.